The 12 T cell receptor beta chains below all came from one sample that was sequenced in a study of cytomegalovirus exposure and HLA in healthy donors. Only in-frame clones appear in the TCRdb table, and some are missing; sequencing was by immunoSEQ multiplex PCR. The table has 150,000 to 200,000 clones, around 84% seen once. The sequenced material came from PBMCs. The receptors derive from a man younger than 35 in good health and CMV-seropositive.

The rearrangement uses TRBV21-1 and TRBJ2-7; the table's TRBD2 call for D was not verified on the DNA. TRBV21-1 is annotated as a pseudogene. CDR3 size: 16 residues. The CDR3 protein is CASSKFPTSGSGEQYF. In DNA form, the CDR3 reads TGTGCCAGCAGCAAATTCCCGACTAGCGGGAGTGGCGAGCAGTACTTC.

This clone was picked up a small number of times. The V and J genes are TRBV2 and TRBJ2-2; 7 bases line up with TRBD1. J lost 3 bases, V lost 5 bases, and 9 bases had no gene match. Germline-derived CDR1 and CDR2 are SNHLY and FYNNEI. This CDR3 has 16 residues. CDR3 region: CASSFRQGLYTGELFF. In DNA, the CDR3 is TGTGCCAGCAGTTTTAGACAGGGCTTATACACCGGGGAGCTGTTTTTT.

The chain recombines TRBV2 with TRBJ2-5; D is possibly TRBD2 (6 bases). CDR1 is SNHLY and CDR2 is FYNNEI in the germline V gene. Trimming stripped 5 bases from V and 2 bases from J, with 9 bases between. The CDR3 sequence is 13 residues long. CDR3 in DNA: TGTGCCAGCAGTCCGACTAGACAAGAGACCCAGTACTTC. Its translation: CASSPTRQETQYF.

The chain employs TRBV9 and TRBJ2-2; no firm D call. V dropped 0 bases and J dropped 6 bases, with 12 bases sitting between them. CDR1 SGDLS and CDR2 YYNGEE come from the germline V gene. This CDR3 is 15 amino acids long. CDR3 in amino acids: CASSVGSSYAGELFF. The CDR3 DNA follows: TGTGCCAGCAGCGTAGGATCTAGTTACGCCGGGGAGCTGTTTTTT.

This rearrangement joins TRBV2 to TRBJ2-3; 9 bases map to TRBD2. The CDR3 totals 13 residues. CDR1 is SNHLY and CDR2 is FYNNEI in the germline V gene. V trimming: 6 bases; J trimming: 6 bases; junction bases outside the gene matches: 4. CDR3 loop: CASRGLAGDTQYF. In DNA form, the CDR3 reads TGTGCCAGCAGGGGACTAGCTGGTGATACGCAGTATTTT. Full variable domain (rest looked up from reference TRBV2 and TRBJ2-3): EPEVTQTPSHQVTQMGQEVILRCVPISNHLYFYWYRQILGQKVEFLVSFYNNEISEKSEIFDDQFSVERPDGSNFTLKIRSTKLEDSAMYFCASRGLAGDTQYFGPGTRLTVL.

The chain links TRBV4-3 to TRBJ2-5, with 8 bases lining up with TRBD1. The V gene end was trimmed by 4 bases and the J gene end by 0 bases; junction bases not matched to a gene: 13. The CDR3 sequence is 18 residues long. Germline V CDR1 and CDR2: LGHNA, YSLEER. CDR3 bases: TGCGCCAGCAGCCCCACCAGGGGACAGGATGGGAACCAAGAGACCCAGTACTTC. Amino acid sequence: CASSPTRGQDGNQETQYF.

The rearrangement links TRBV4-3 to TRBJ2-7; 10 nucleotides line up with TRBD2. The V segment lost 3 bases and the J segment 2 bases; nucleotides outside the gene matches: 7. This CDR3 has 16 amino acids. CDR1 and CDR2 from the germline V gene are LGHNA and YSLEER. The CDR3 coding sequence is TGCGCCAGCAGCCAGAGCTGGACTAGCGGAGCCTACGAGCAGTACTTC. Protein product: CASSQSWTSGAYEQYF.

This clone was seen just once. The chain is built from TRBV9 and TRBJ2-3, with TRBD2 identical over 7 bases. The V and J ends lost 1 base and 1 base, in that order; junction bases with no gene match: 3. This CDR3 has 15 residues. Germline loops: CDR1 SGDLS, CDR2 YYNGEE. The CDR3 is CASSVSLAGTDTQYF. Here the CDR3 DNA reads TGTGCCAGCAGCGTAAGTCTAGCGGGCACAGATACGCAGTATTTT. Combining the CDR3 with reference TRBV9 and TRBJ2-3 gives the whole variable domain DSGVTQTPKHLITATGQRVTLRCSPRSGDLSVYWYQQSLDQGLQFLIQYYNGEERAKGNILERFSAQQFPDLHSELNLSSLELGDSALYFCASSVSLAGTDTQYFGPGTRLTVL.

CDR3 region: CALSSGSGTGELFF. DNA for the CDR3: TGTGCCCTCTCTAGCGGGAGTGGAACCGGGGAGCTGTTTTTT. This rearrangement joins TRBV10-3 to TRBJ2-2; 10 bases align to TRBD2. Losses at the gene ends were 11 bases for V and 5 bases for J; bases not matched to a gene: 8. The CDR3 is 14 amino acids. The germline V gene has CDR1 ENHRY and CDR2 SYGVKD.

The DNA for the CDR3 is TGTGCCATCATGAGGGAGGGAGGGGCAGATACGCAGTATTTT. Encoded protein: CAIMREGGADTQYF. The V and J genes are TRBV10-3 and TRBJ2-3; 7 bases match TRBD2. The CDR3 consists of 14 residues. With 7 bases clipped from V and 4 bases from J, the junction kept 8 bases outside the gene matches. Per the germline V gene, CDR1 is ENHRY and CDR2 is SYGVKD.

CDR3 sequence reads: CASSEGLAGYEQYF. In nucleotides, the CDR3 is TGTGCCAGCAGTGAGGGCCTAGCGGGATACGAGCAGTACTTC. The V gene is TRBV2, the J gene TRBJ2-7; the match to TRBD2 covers 9 bases. Germline loops: CDR1 SNHLY, CDR2 FYNNEI. CDR3 length equals 14 residues. The trim removed 3 bases at V and 4 bases at J, leaving 4 bases unmatched. The complete variable domain, with remaining parts taken from reference TRBV2 and TRBJ2-7, reads EPEVTQTPSHQVTQMGQEVILRCVPISNHLYFYWYRQILGQKVEFLVSFYNNEISEKSEIFDDQFSVERPDGSNFTLKIRSTKLEDSAMYFCASSEGLAGYEQYFGPGTRLTVT.

The chain carries TRBV6-1 and TRBJ2-7; D perhaps matches TRBD1 (6 bases). V dropped 2 bases and J dropped 5 bases, with 7 bases sitting between them. CDR3 size: 12 residues. Per the germline V gene, CDR1 is MNHNS and CDR2 is SASEGT. The CDR3 nucleotides are TGTGCCAGCAGTGAACAGGGGAACGAGCAGTACTTC. It codes for CASSEQGNEQYF.